This T cell receptor beta chain was sequenced during a study of T-cell reconstitution after alpha-beta-depleted transplantation in children. The length of the CDR3 is 14 residues. V lost 3 bases to trimming and J lost 4 bases, with 14 bases between them. Germline V gene sequence: CDR1 DFQATT, CDR2 SNEGSKA (reference sequence). Unique molecular identifiers were incorporated into the prepared TCRbeta library. TCRdb redid the calling of the PCR reads with MiXCR, one entry per CDR3 protein. This table holds hundreds of thousands of distinct CDR3 sequences, approximately 9.6% found once. The receptor was derived from a human donor who donated a stem cell graft to a child with SCID. The rearrangement links TRBV20-1 to TRBJ2-3, with a tentative D call TRBD1 (5 bases). This specimen was PBMCs from the stem cell graft donor, taken from the stem cell graft. The CDR3 DNA reads as TGCAGTGCTAGTGGCAGGGCAGCCCCAGATACGCAGTATTTT. This translates into CSASGRAAPDTQYF.